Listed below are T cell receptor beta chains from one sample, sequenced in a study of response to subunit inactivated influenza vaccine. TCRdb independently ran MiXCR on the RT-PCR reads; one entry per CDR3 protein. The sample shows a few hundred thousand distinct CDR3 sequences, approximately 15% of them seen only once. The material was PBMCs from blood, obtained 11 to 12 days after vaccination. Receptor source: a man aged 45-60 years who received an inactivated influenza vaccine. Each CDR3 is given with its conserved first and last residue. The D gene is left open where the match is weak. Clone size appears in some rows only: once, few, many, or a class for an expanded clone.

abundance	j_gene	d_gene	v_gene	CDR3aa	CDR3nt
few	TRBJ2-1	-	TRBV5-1	CASSGSGVNYNEQFF	TGCGCCAGCAGCGGGTCAGGGGTCAACTACAATGAGCAGTTCTTC
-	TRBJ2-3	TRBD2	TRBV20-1	CSARGGLAGFTDTQYF	TGCAGTGCTAGGGGGGGACTAGCGGGCTTCACAGATACGCAGTATTTT
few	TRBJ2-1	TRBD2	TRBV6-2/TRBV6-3	CASRLRGRGGSYNEQFF	TGTGCCAGCAGGCTACGGGGGCGGGGGGGCTCATACAATGAGCAGTTCTTC
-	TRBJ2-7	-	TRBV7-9	CASSPQPWDEQYF	TGTGCCAGCAGCCCCCAGCCCTGGGACGAGCAGTACTTC
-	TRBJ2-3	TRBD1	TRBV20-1	CSARDGTGEVRTQYF	TGCAGTGCTAGAGACGGGACAGGGGAGGTTCGCACGCAGTATTTT
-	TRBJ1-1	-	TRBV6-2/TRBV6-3	CASSYDGQRQMNTEAFF	TGTGCCAGCAGTTACGATGGACAGCGCCAGATGAACACTGAAGCTTTCTTT
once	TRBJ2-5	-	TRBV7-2	CASSAQTGTRGETQYF	TGTGCCAGCAGCGCCCAGACAGGGACCCGGGGGGAGACCCAGTACTTC
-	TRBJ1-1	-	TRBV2	CASRIQEAFF	TGTGCCAGCAGGATACAAGAAGCTTTCTTT
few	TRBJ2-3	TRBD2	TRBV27	CASSLGTSGGTRTQYF	TGTGCCAGCAGTCTGGGGACTAGCGGGGGTACACGTACGCAGTATTTT
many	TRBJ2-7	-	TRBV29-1	CSVGRETSTEQYF	TGCAGCGTGGGACGGGAGACCTCTACCGAGCAGTACTTC
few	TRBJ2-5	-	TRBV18	CASSPAGIQETQYF	TGTGCCAGCTCACCAGCGGGTATTCAAGAGACCCAGTACTTC
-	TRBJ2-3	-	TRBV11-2	CASSLVPPRSSTDTQYF	TGTGCCAGCAGCTTAGTGCCTCCCAGGTCTAGCACAGATACGCAGTATTTT
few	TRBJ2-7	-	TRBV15	CATSRGEGYEQYF	TGTGCCACCAGCAGAGGAGAGGGCTACGAGCAGTACTTC
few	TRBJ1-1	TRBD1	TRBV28	CASSPSPGTANTEAFF	TGTGCCAGCAGTCCGTCCCCCGGGACAGCGAACACTGAAGCTTTCTTT
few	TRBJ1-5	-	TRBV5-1	CASSPDGTSNQPQHF	TGCGCCAGCAGCCCGGACGGAACCAGCAATCAGCCCCAGCATTTT
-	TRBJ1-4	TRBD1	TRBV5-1	CASSLARGGKLFF	TGCGCCAGCAGCTTGGCCAGGGGGGGAAAACTGTTTTTT
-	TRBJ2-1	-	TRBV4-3	CASSKEIKWVSYNEQFF	TGCGCCAGCAGTAAAGAAATAAAGTGGGTGTCCTACAATGAGCAGTTCTTC
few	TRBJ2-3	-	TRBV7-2	CASSLGGYTDTQYF	TGTGCCAGCAGCTTAGGGGGATACACAGATACGCAGTATTTT
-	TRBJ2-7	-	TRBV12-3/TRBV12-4	CASSFRGEPPYEQYF	TGTGCCAGCAGTTTTAGGGGAGAACCCCCCTACGAGCAGTACTTC
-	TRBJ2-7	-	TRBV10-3	CAISELGSEGPYEQYF	TGTGCCATCAGTGAGTTAGGTTCTGAGGGTCCCTACGAGCAGTACTTC
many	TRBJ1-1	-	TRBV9	CASSVAGNTEAFF	TGTGCCAGCAGCGTAGCAGGTAACACTGAAGCTTTCTTT
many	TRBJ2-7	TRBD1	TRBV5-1	CASSLEGTGLSYEQYF	TGCGCCAGCAGCTTGGAAGGGACAGGGCTATCCTACGAGCAGTACTTC
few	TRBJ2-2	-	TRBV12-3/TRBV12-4	CASKRGGAGTGELFF	TGTGCCAGCAAAAGGGGGGGGGCCGGCACCGGGGAGCTGTTTTTT
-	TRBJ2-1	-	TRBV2	CASSEENNEQFF	TGTGCCAGCAGTGAAGAGAACAATGAGCAGTTCTTC
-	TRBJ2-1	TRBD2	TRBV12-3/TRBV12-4	CASSTTFGRGGADEQFF	TGTGCCAGCAGTACTACCTTCGGGCGGGGGGGCGCGGATGAGCAGTTCTTC
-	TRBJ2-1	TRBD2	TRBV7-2	CASSRASGRIGNEQFF	TGTGCCAGCAGCCGAGCTAGCGGGAGAATCGGCAATGAGCAGTTCTTC
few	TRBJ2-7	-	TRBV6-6	CASGGNSYEQYF	TGTGCCAGCGGTGGCAACTCCTACGAGCAGTACTTC
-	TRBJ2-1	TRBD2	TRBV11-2	CASSLGLVFSGRATYNEQFF	TGTGCCAGCAGCTTAGGTTTGGTTTTTAGCGGGAGGGCCACCTACAATGAGCAGTTCTTC
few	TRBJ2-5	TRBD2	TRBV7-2	CASSSGILAEWGETQYF	TGTGCCAGCAGCTCAGGGATACTAGCGGAGTGGGGGGAGACCCAGTACTTC
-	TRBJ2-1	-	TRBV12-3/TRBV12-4	CASNGGGRYNEQFF	TGTGCCAGCAATGGGGGCGGCCGGTACAATGAGCAGTTCTTC
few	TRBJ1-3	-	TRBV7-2	CASSLAGLISGNTIYF	TGTGCCAGCAGCTTAGCGGGCCTCATATCTGGAAACACCATATATTTT
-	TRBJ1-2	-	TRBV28	CASALGRSGSNYGYTF	TGTGCCAGCGCTTTGGGCAGGTCCGGATCGAACTATGGCTACACCTTC
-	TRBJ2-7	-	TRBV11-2	CASSLDAGISYEQYF	TGTGCCAGCAGCTTAGATGCGGGGATCTCCTACGAGCAGTACTTC
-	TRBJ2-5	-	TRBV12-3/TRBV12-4	CASSLEGVWQETQYF	TGTGCCAGCAGTTTAGAGGGGGTTTGGCAAGAGACCCAGTACTTC
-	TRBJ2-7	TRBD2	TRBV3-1	CASIPSAGVYYEQYF	TGTGCCAGCATCCCTAGCGCGGGAGTATATTACGAGCAGTACTTC
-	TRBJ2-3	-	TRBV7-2	CASTKEGGGTDTQYF	TGTGCCAGCACCAAAGAGGGTGGGGGCACAGATACGCAGTATTTT
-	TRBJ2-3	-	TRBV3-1	CASSQVLGSTLDTQYF	TGTGCCAGCAGCCAAGTGCTGGGGAGCACATTAGATACGCAGTATTTT
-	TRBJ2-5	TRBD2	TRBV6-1	CASQLGLTGGQETQYF	TGTGCCAGCCAACTCGGTTTGACGGGGGGCCAAGAGACCCAGTACTTC
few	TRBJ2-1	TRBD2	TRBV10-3	CAIKPLAGASYNEQFF	TGTGCCATCAAGCCGTTAGCGGGAGCGTCCTACAATGAGCAGTTCTTC
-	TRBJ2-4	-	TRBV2	CASRDGPRPRDIQYF	TGTGCCAGCAGGGACGGACCCCGACCGAGGGACATTCAGTACTTC
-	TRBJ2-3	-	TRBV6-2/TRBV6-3	CASSYLRGHFPDTQYF	TGTGCCAGCAGTTACTTGCGGGGGCATTTCCCAGATACGCAGTATTTT
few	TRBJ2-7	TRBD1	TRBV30	CAWSVQGGASYEQYF	TGTGCCTGGAGTGTACAAGGGGGCGCCTCCTACGAGCAGTACTTC
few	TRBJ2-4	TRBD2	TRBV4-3	CASSPLLLAGNIQYF	TGCGCCAGCAGCCCCCTCCTACTAGCGGGAAACATTCAGTACTTC
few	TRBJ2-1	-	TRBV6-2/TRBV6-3	CASSRTIGIYNEQFF	TGTGCCAGCAGTCGAACGATCGGGATCTACAATGAGCAGTTCTTC
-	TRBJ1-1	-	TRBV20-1	CSAIPGGVSTEAFF	TGCAGTGCTATACCCGGGGGGGTTAGCACTGAAGCTTTCTTT
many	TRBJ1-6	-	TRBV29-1	CSVRTDEGSPLHF	TGCAGCGTACGGACAGATGAAGGTTCACCCCTCCACTTT
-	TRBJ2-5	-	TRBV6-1	CASRRDGAETQYF	TGTGCCAGCAGAAGGGACGGCGCGGAGACCCAGTACTTC
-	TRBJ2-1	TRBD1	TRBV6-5	CASSSPGQEFF	TGTGCCAGCAGTTCGCCGGGACAGGAGTTCTTC
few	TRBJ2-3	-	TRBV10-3	CAISRDFPGSDTQYF	TGTGCCATCAGTCGGGACTTCCCTGGGTCAGATACGCAGTATTTT
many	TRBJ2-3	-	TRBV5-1	CASSPRVNTDTQYF	TGCGCCAGCAGCCCCCGGGTGAACACAGATACGCAGTATTTT
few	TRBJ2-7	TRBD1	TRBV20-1	CSAPDRGNYEQYF	TGCAGTGCTCCGGACAGGGGGAACTACGAGCAGTACTTC
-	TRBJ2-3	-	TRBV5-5	CASSWALAGSTDTQYF	TGTGCCAGCAGCTGGGCACTAGCAGGGAGCACAGATACGCAGTATTTT
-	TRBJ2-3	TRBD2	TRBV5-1	CASSFAPSGVTDTQYF	TGCGCCAGCAGCTTCGCCCCTAGCGGGGTAACAGATACGCAGTATTTT
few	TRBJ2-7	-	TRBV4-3	CASSQGSLGEQYF	TGCGCCAGCAGCCAAGGGTCGCTGGGCGAGCAGTACTTC
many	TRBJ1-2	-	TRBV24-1	CATSERDHGYTF	TGTGCCACCAGTGAGCGGGACCATGGCTACACCTTC
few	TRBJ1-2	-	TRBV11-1	CASSLEGFPARTASLHGYTF	TGTGCCAGCAGCTTAGAGGGTTTTCCAGCCCGGACAGCGAGTCTCCATGGCTACACCTTC